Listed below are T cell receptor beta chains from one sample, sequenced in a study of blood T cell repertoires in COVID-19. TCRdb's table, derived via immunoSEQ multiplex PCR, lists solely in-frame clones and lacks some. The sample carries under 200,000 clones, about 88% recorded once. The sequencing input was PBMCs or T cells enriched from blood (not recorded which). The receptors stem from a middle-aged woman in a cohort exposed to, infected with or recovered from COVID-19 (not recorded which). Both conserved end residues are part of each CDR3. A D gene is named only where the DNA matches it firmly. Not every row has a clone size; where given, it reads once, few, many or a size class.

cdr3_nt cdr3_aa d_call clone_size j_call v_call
TGTGCCAGCAGTTCCGGGGGTAACTATGGCTACACCTTC CASSSGGNYGYTF . . TRBJ1-2 TRBV12-3/TRBV12-4
TGTGCCATCAGTGAAACGAGGACAGGGGAAATGGATACGCAGTATTTT CAISETRTGEMDTQYF TRBD1 . TRBJ2-3 TRBV10-3
TGTGCCAGCACGGACCGGGACAGGCCCTACGAGCAGTACTTC CASTDRDRPYEQYF TRBD1 . TRBJ2-7 TRBV27
TGTGCCAGCAGCCAATCTAGCGGGGGGGCTAGCACAGATACGCAGTATTTT CASSQSSGGASTDTQYF . . TRBJ2-3 TRBV12-1
TGCGCCAGCAGCCAAGATCCCATAGCCCCCCCGAGCGTACTAGCCAAAAACATTCAGTACTTC CASSQDPIAPPSVLAKNIQYF . . TRBJ2-4 TRBV4-3
TGTGCCTGGAGTCTGAACAGGGGGCGAAGCAATCAGCCCCAGCATTTT CAWSLNRGRSNQPQHF TRBD1 . TRBJ1-5 TRBV30
TGCAGTGCTATTGAGTCGGGAAACACCATATATTTT CSAIESGNTIYF . . TRBJ1-3 TRBV20-1
TGTGCCAGCAGCCCCTTCGGGGGGCGGGAAGAGACCCAGTACTTC CASSPFGGREETQYF . . TRBJ2-5 TRBV6-5
TGTGCCAGCAGCTCAGGGGGACAGATCCATGGCTACACCTTC CASSSGGQIHGYTF TRBD1 . TRBJ1-2 TRBV7-9
TGTGCCAGCAGCCCCGGACAGGGGTACGGCTACACCTTC CASSPGQGYGYTF TRBD1 few TRBJ1-2 TRBV5-6
TGTGCCAGCAGCCAAGGGGAGGGGGGGATCGATGAGCAGTTCTTC CASSQGEGGIDEQFF . . TRBJ2-1 TRBV4-2
TGTGCCAGCAGCACCCCGAGCCGGACTGAGAACAATGAGCAGTTCTTC CASSTPSRTENNEQFF . . TRBJ2-1 TRBV7-9
TGTGCCAGCTCCCTAGCCAAGAGCGAGGGACTAGCGAAGACCCAGTACTTC CASSLAKSEGLAKTQYF TRBD2 . TRBJ2-5 TRBV7-9
TGTGCCAGCACCCCCCCTTCTCGGGAAAAACTGTTTTTT CASTPPSREKLFF . . TRBJ1-4 TRBV27
TGTGCCAGCAGCCAAGAGGGACTAGCGGCAACCAACGGTTGGGAGCAGTACTTC CASSQEGLAATNGWEQYF TRBD2 . TRBJ2-7 TRBV4-2
TGCGCCAGCAGCCAAGAGGGGGTGGGGCTAGCGGGGACTTACAATGAGCAGTTCTTC CASSQEGVGLAGTYNEQFF TRBD2 . TRBJ2-1 TRBV4-1
TGTGCCAGCAAAGGGGGACGGACTGAAGCTTTCTTT CASKGGRTEAFF . . TRBJ1-1 TRBV6-5
TGCGCCAGCAGCCACACAGAAGGAAAGGAGCAGTACTTC CASSHTEGKEQYF . . TRBJ2-7 TRBV4-3
TGTGCCAGCAGCTTAGGTCGCCAGGGCTATGGCTACACCTTC CASSLGRQGYGYTF . once TRBJ1-2 TRBV11-2
TGTGCCAGCAGCTCCGGGACAGGGGTATACGAGCAGTACTTC CASSSGTGVYEQYF TRBD1 . TRBJ2-7 TRBV13
TGCGCCAGCAGCTTTGGGGGGGCGGGCTACGAGCAGTACTTC CASSFGGAGYEQYF . . TRBJ2-7 TRBV5-1
TGTGCCAGCAGCTTAGTAAGAGGATTCTCCTACGAGCAGTACTTC CASSLVRGFSYEQYF . . TRBJ2-7 TRBV7-8
TGTGCCAGCAGTTCCCTAGACAGGGGCCTCAATCAGCCCCAGCATTTT CASSSLDRGLNQPQHF TRBD1 . TRBJ1-5 TRBV27
TGTGCCAGCAGTTTATTCTGGGGGGAGGGCTCCTACGAGCAGTACTTC CASSLFWGEGSYEQYF TRBD2 . TRBJ2-7 TRBV27
TGTGCCATCAGTGAGTCTGGGACAGGGGGAGATACGCAGTATTTT CAISESGTGGDTQYF TRBD1 . TRBJ2-3 TRBV10-3
TGTGCCAGCAGCTTTGGGTCCCCCATGCGGCATGGCAATCAGCCCCAGCATTTT CASSFGSPMRHGNQPQHF . few TRBJ1-5 TRBV5-5
TGCGCCAGCAGCGTGATGATCGGTCCCGCGGACTATGGCTACACCTTC CASSVMIGPADYGYTF . . TRBJ1-2 TRBV5-1
TGTGCCAGCAGTAGTATAGCGGGAGAGACCCAGTACTTC CASSSIAGETQYF TRBD2 . TRBJ2-5 TRBV28
TGTGCCAGCAGCCTCGGGGATCAGCCCCAGCATTTT CASSLGDQPQHF . . TRBJ1-5 TRBV3-1/TRBV3-2
TGCAGCGTTGAACTTACAGGGTCTGATGAGCAGTTCTTC CSVELTGSDEQFF . . TRBJ2-1 TRBV29-1
TGTGCCAGTAGTATAGCCGCCGCTAGAACGCCCCAGCATTTT CASSIAAARTPQHF . . TRBJ1-5 TRBV19
TGTGCCAGCAGGACGACAGGGGGCGATTCACCCCTCCACTTT CASRTTGGDSPLHF TRBD1 . TRBJ1-6 TRBV5-4
TGTGCCAGTAGTCTCCTCGGGGGGCTCACAGATACGCAGTATTTT CASSLLGGLTDTQYF . . TRBJ2-3 TRBV19
TGTGCCAGCAGTGAAATCACTGGGGCCAACGTCCTGACTTTC CASSEITGANVLTF . . TRBJ2-6 TRBV6-1
TGCAGCGCGGGACACTACACCGGAGAGCTGTTTTTT CSAGHYTGELFF . . TRBJ2-2 TRBV29-1
TGTGCCAGCAGCGACTCATTAGCGGGTTCGGCCAACACCGGGGAGCTGTTTTTT CASSDSLAGSANTGELFF TRBD2 once TRBJ2-2 TRBV9
TGTGCCATCAGGCGGGAGGCTAACTATGGCTACACCTTC CAIRREANYGYTF . . TRBJ1-2 TRBV10-3
TGTGCCAGCAGTAACTCGGGGGGGGCGGATGAAAACATTCAGTACTTC CASSNSGGADENIQYF TRBD2 . TRBJ2-4 TRBV6-5
TGTGCCAGCAGCGGGGACACCAATCAGCCCCAGCATTTT CASSGDTNQPQHF . . TRBJ1-5 TRBV6-2/TRBV6-3
TGTGCCAGCAGTTTCTCCAGGGGGGCTGAAGCTTTCTTT CASSFSRGAEAFF TRBD1 once TRBJ1-1 TRBV27
TGTGCCAGCAGCTTTTCTCTCACTGAAGCTTTCTTT CASSFSLTEAFF . . TRBJ1-1 TRBV7-8
TGCGCCAGCAGCTTGGATACTCGGGGAAGATCTGGAAACACCATATATTTT CASSLDTRGRSGNTIYF . . TRBJ1-3 TRBV5-1